This T cell receptor (beta chain) was captured in a study of blood T cell repertoires in COVID-19. Study summary: Donors in the United States, Italy and Spain gave samples during acute or convalescent COVID-19. T cells, B-cell-depleted T cells, or PBMCs provided the cDNA or gDNA that served as material.

Germline V CDR1 and CDR2: KGHDR, SFDVKD. This CDR3 is built from 16 residues. Germline trimming cut 0 bases from V and 8 bases from J; bases unmatched to any gene: 7. Per the authors' pipeline: Researchers report that nucleated cell counts were estimated from reference gene primer amplification. Libraries were prepared by immunoSEQ multiplex PCR; TCRdb keeps only in-frame clonotypes and omits some of them. D and trimming come from the DNA, and the V and J calls and clone size come from that table. The data show tens of thousands of clones, roughly 80% seen once. The chain carries TRBV24-1 and TRBJ2-1, with 9 bases that match TRBD2. Sequencing was carried out using peripheral blood. The receptor's source is a human donor in a cohort sampled during active COVID-19. The CDR3 sequence: CATSDLRASGMYEQFF. For the CDR3, the DNA is TGTGCCACCAGTGATTTGCGGGCTAGCGGGATGTATGAGCAGTTCTTC.